The 31 T cell receptor beta chains below come from one sample, sequenced in a study of T-cell reconstitution after alpha-beta-depleted transplantation in children. Researchers prepared the TCRbeta library using unique molecular identifiers, the study reports. Each CDR3 protein is one row after TCRdb ran MiXCR on the PCR reads. Of 440,000 or so distinct CDR3 sequences listed, roughly 44% were seen once; the top ten hold roughly a quarter. This material consisted of PBMCs, taken before TCRalphabeta/CD19-depleted stem cell transplant. The receptors here all came from a girl aged 2-10 years with aplastic anemia, due to receive a stem cell transplant.

This clonotype was found once. The chain recombines TRBV29-1 with TRBJ2-7; no definite D call. V was trimmed by 4 bases and J by 5 bases, leaving 9 bases between them. The CDR3 covers 11 residues. Germline loops: CDR1 SQVTM, CDR2 ANQGSEA. The CDR3 DNA reads TGCAGCGTTGTCGTGCAGAACGAGCAGTACTTC. This sequence encodes CSVVVQNEQYF.

This clonotype was detected ten times or more. The chain joins TRBV11-2 to TRBJ2-1, with TRBD2 matching 8 bases. After removal of 2 bases from V and 7 bases from J, the junction contained 16 bases not matched to a gene. CDR3 size: 18 residues. CDR1 is SGHAT and CDR2 is FQNNGV in the germline V gene. The CDR3: CASSLYFPGRGGGNEQFF. The CDR3 bases are TGTGCCAGCAGCTTATATTTTCCCGGGAGGGGGGGAGGGAATGAGCAGTTCTTC. Full variable domain (remainder filled in from reference TRBV11-2 and TRBJ2-1): EAGVAQSPRYKIIEKRQSVAFWCNPISGHATLYWYQQILGQGPKLLIQFQNNGVVDDSQLPKDRFSAERLKGVDSTLKIQPAKLEDSAVYLCASSLYFPGRGGGNEQFFGPGTRLTVL.

The chain employs TRBV6-5 and TRBJ2-6; possibly TRBD1 for D (5 bases). This CDR3 comprises 14 residues. Trimming left V 7 bases short and J 0 bases short, with 7 bases between. CDR1 is MNHEY and CDR2 is SVGAGI in the germline V gene. The CDR3 loop is CASTQGSGANVLTF. The CDR3 DNA is TGTGCCAGCACCCAGGGCTCTGGGGCCAACGTCCTGACTTTC.

There are many counts of this clonotype. The CDR3 loop reads CSVEGLSSGVVEQFF. The CDR3 DNA is TGCAGCGTTGAGGGTTTGTCTAGCGGGGTGGTTGAGCAGTTCTTC. The rearrangement uses TRBV29-1 and TRBJ2-1; TRBD2 agrees at 9 bases. The germline V gene encodes CDR1 SQVTM and CDR2 ANQGSEA. The CDR3 contains 15 residues. V was clipped by 3 bases and J by 9 bases; unmatched bases: 12.

The table lists this clonotype with many counts. This chain joins TRBV7-2 and TRBJ2-7; TRBD2 aligns across 7 bases. This CDR3 has 15 residues. Germline trimming cut 0 bases from V and 3 bases from J; bases unmatched to any gene: 5. Germline assignment: CDR1 SGHTA and CDR2 FQGNSA. Here the CDR3 reads CASSLARTGGYEQYF. DNA for the CDR3: TGTGCCAGCAGCTTAGCGAGAACGGGGGGCTACGAGCAGTACTTC.

The genes are TRBV20-1 and TRBJ2-7; no clear D. Germline V gene data show CDR1 as DFQATT and CDR2 as SNEGSKA (reference sequence). The V end lost 3 bases, the J end lost 2 bases, and 11 bases lay between the germline ends. The CDR3 length is 13 residues. Here the CDR3 reads CSARRSNTYEQYF. The CDR3 DNA is TGCAGTGCTAGGAGGTCAAACACCTACGAGCAGTACTTC.

This clonotype has ten or more counts. The CDR3 nucleotides are TGTGCCAGCAGTCGCGGACCCGGCTTGGCCAAAAACATTCAGTACTTC. Encoded protein: CASSRGPGLAKNIQYF. The chain couples TRBV12-3 or TRBV12-4 to TRBJ2-4, with D unresolved. V was trimmed by 5 bases and J by 1 base, leaving 15 bases between them. This CDR3 spans 16 amino acids.

This clonotype was detected many times. The genes are TRBV20-1 and TRBJ2-7; the match to TRBD2 covers 11 bases. Per the germline V gene, CDR1 is DFQATT and CDR2 is SNEGSKA (reference sequence). V gave up 0 bases and J gave up 3 bases; unmatched junction bases: 7. CDR3 length: 16 amino acids. The CDR3 nucleotides read TGCAGTGCTAGAGATCGCCGACTAGCGGGGCACTACGAGCAGTACTTC. Amino acid sequence: CSARDRRLAGHYEQYF.

About this clonotype itself: This may come from a read error, since a much larger clone is one base off. The chain carries TRBV20-1 and TRBJ2-1, with D unclear. Germline loops: CDR1 DFQATT, CDR2 SNEGSKA (reference sequence). There are 11 residues in the CDR3. V was pared by 0 bases and J by 5 bases, with 2 bases between. The DNA for the CDR3 is TGCAGTGCTAGAGACAACAATGAGCAGTTCTTC. As protein: CSARDNNEQFF.

The chain couples TRBV3-1 to TRBJ2-4; 13 nucleotides agree with TRBD2. V was pared by 4 bases and J by 9 bases, with 12 bases of the junction left unmatched. The CDR3 has 17 residues. CDR1 and CDR2 from the germline V gene are LGHDT and YNNKEL (reference sequence). This CDR3 is CASSRGLAGVGNVIQYF. CDR3 in DNA: TGTGCCAGCAGCCGCGGACTAGCGGGAGTAGGAAACGTCATTCAGTACTTC.

CDR3 nucleotide sequence: TGCGCCAGCAGCCAAGAACCCGGGGCAGCCAATGAGCAGTTCTTC. This encodes CASSQEPGAANEQFF. The rearrangement uses TRBV4-1 and TRBJ2-1, with D perhaps matching TRBD1 or TRBD2 (5 bases each). V lost 0 bases, J lost 6 bases, and 12 bases lay in between. Germline V gene lookup returns CDR1 MGHRA and CDR2 YSYEKL. CDR3 length: 15 residues.

The V gene is TRBV27, the J gene TRBJ2-3; the D gene could be TRBD1 or TRBD2 (6 bases each). CDR3 length: 15 residues. V lost 5 bases and J 5 bases, leaving 17 bases between the germline ends. From germline, CDR1 is MNHEY and CDR2 SMNVEV (reference sequence). This CDR3 is CASSPRQGRRDTQYF. CDR3 nucleotide sequence: TGTGCCAGCAGTCCCCGCCAGGGGAGGAGAGATACGCAGTATTTT.

This clonotype has only one observation. The genes are TRBV5-1 and TRBJ2-3; D possibly corresponds to TRBD1 (6 bases). This CDR3 spans 16 amino acids. Germline CDR1 and CDR2: SGHRS and YFSETQ. V lost 4 bases and J 0 bases, leaving 15 bases between the germline ends. Here the CDR3 DNA reads TGCGCCAGCAGCCTCCGGGACACTTCTAGCACAGATACGCAGTATTTT. This sequence encodes CASSLRDTSSTDTQYF.

The table lists this clonotype with a count of one. Given a much more abundant clone one base away, this may be a read error. The genes are TRBV4-2 and TRBJ1-5; maybe TRBD1 (5 bases). V lost 0 bases, J lost 6 bases, and 6 bases lay in between. The CDR3 sequence is 13 residues long. Per germline, CDR1 LGHNA and CDR2 YNFKEQ. The CDR3 loop is CASSQEGGQPQHF. In DNA, the CDR3 is TGTGCCAGCAGCCAAGAGGGGGGTCAGCCCCAGCATTTT.

V usage is TRBV11-2 and J usage is TRBJ2-3; the match to TRBD2 covers 12 bases. Germline CDR1 SGHAT, CDR2 FQNNGV. V was clipped by 5 bases and J by 3 bases; unmatched bases: 6. The CDR3 is 16 residues long. Here the CDR3 reads CASSHLAGGVTDTQYF. Written as DNA, the CDR3 is TGTGCCAGCAGCCATCTAGCGGGAGGGGTGACAGATACGCAGTATTTT.

This clonotype was seen at least ten times. This sequence joins TRBV7-8 and TRBJ2-1, with 7 nucleotides matching TRBD2. Germline assignment: CDR1 SGHVS and CDR2 FQNEAQ. CDR3 size: 15 residues. J gave up 3 bases and V 6 bases, and 8 bases lay outside the gene matches. The CDR3 loop reads CASRRGGSVYNEQFF. CDR3 bases: TGTGCCAGCAGGAGAGGCGGGAGTGTCTACAATGAGCAGTTCTTC.

This clonotype was detected a few times. The chain couples TRBV20-1 to TRBJ2-1; possibly TRBD1 for D (6 bases). CDR1 and CDR2 from the germline V gene are DFQATT and SNEGSKA (reference sequence). This CDR3 region has 14 residues. Deletions cut 1 base from V and 6 bases from J, with 13 bases between. CDR3 nucleotide sequence: TGCAGTGCTAGAGGAACAGGGCCCCGCAATGAGCAGTTCTTC. Its protein is CSARGTGPRNEQFF.

Of note for this clonotype: A much larger clone differs from this one at a single base, so this may be a read error. This chain joins TRBV20-1 and TRBJ1-2, with D possibly being TRBD1 (5 bases). The CDR3 covers 16 residues. Germline loops: CDR1 DFQATT, CDR2 SNEGSKA (reference sequence). V was pared by 3 bases and J by 0 bases, with 17 bases between. The CDR3 DNA is TGCAGTGCTAGTGGGGCCGTGTGGACCCCTAACTATGGCTACACCTTC. Translating it yields CSASGAVWTPNYGYTF.

This clonotype was seen only once. The chain joins TRBV28 to TRBJ2-2; 12 nucleotides align to TRBD2. Germline V gene sequence: CDR1 MDHEN, CDR2 SYDVKM. V lost 3 bases, J lost 6 bases, and 5 bases stayed unmatched. CDR3 size: 16 residues. The CDR3 sequence: CASSLGGLAGPGELFF. CDR3 coding DNA: TGTGCCAGCAGTTTGGGCGGACTAGCGGGACCCGGGGAGCTGTTTTTT.

The V call is TRBV7-8, the J call TRBJ2-1; 7 bases match TRBD2. The germline gives CDR1 SGHVS, CDR2 FQNEAQ. J lost 3 bases, V lost 6 bases, and 8 bases had no gene match. This CDR3 is 15 amino acids long. This chain's CDR3 is CASRTLAHGYNEQFF. The DNA for the CDR3 is TGTGCCAGCAGGACACTAGCGCACGGCTACAATGAGCAGTTCTTC.

This clonotype turned up a few times. The chain employs TRBV5-1 and TRBJ2-2; weak D call: TRBD1 (5 bases). Germline V gene data show CDR1 as SGHRS and CDR2 as YFSETQ. Trimming shortened V by 4 bases and J by 9 bases, and 7 bases separated the two germline ends. The CDR3 extends over 11 amino acids. The CDR3 bases are TGCGCCAGCAGCGCGGACAGGGAGCTGTTTTTT. Its translation: CASSADRELFF.

This rearrangement joins TRBV7-6 to TRBJ1-6; 8 nucleotides match TRBD1. Unmatched junction bases numbered 7, after V lost 2 bases and J lost 10 bases. The CDR3 is 15 residues long. Germline V lookup: CDR1 SGHVS, CDR2 FNYEAQ. The CDR3 region is CASSLTNRQGSPLHF. The CDR3 nucleotides are TGTGCCAGCAGCTTAACGAACAGACAGGGGTCACCCCTCCACTTT.

The chain links TRBV7-8 to TRBJ1-5; D may be TRBD1 (6 bases). Trimming pared 4 bases from V and 3 bases from J, leaving 16 bases between. The CDR3 is made up of 16 amino acids. The germline gives CDR1 SGHVS, CDR2 FQNEAQ. The CDR3 here is CASSSSIGQINQPQHF. The CDR3 region has the DNA TGTGCCAGCAGCTCCTCAATCGGACAGATCAATCAGCCCCAGCATTTT.

Concerning this clonotype: A much bigger clone sits one base away, suggesting this may be a read error. It is likely a read error, because the conserved phenylalanine at the end of the CDR3 is missing. The chain links TRBV29-1 to TRBJ2-1; D is perhaps TRBD1 or TRBD2 (6 bases each). Trimming shortened V by 7 bases and J by 0 bases, and 10 bases separated the two germline ends. CDR3 length: 13 amino acids. Germline values: CDR1 SQVTM, CDR2 ANQGSEA. The CDR3 nucleotides read TGCAGCGGGGGGGCGAGCTCCTACAATGAGCAGTTCTCC. It codes for CSGGASSYNEQFS.

This clonotype was seen ten or more times. The rearrangement uses TRBV5-1 and TRBJ1-1; D gene ambiguous. V was cut by 4 bases and J by 4 bases, with 8 bases left in between. Germline loops: CDR1 SGHRS, CDR2 YFSETQ. The CDR3 length is 12 residues. The CDR3 spells CASSPLGTEAFF. DNA of the CDR3: TGCGCCAGCAGCCCGCTTGGCACTGAAGCTTTCTTT.

The gene calls are TRBV5-4 and TRBJ2-1; TRBD2 matches 14 bases. The germline CDR1 and CDR2 sequences are SGHNT and YYREEE (reference sequence). This CDR3 is built from 16 residues. V gave up 5 bases and J gave up 5 bases; unmatched junction bases: 6. The CDR3 reads CASSFEGLAGDNEQFF. The DNA for the CDR3 is TGTGCCAGCAGTTTTGAGGGACTAGCGGGAGACAATGAGCAGTTCTTC. The full variable domain, with the rest looked up from reference TRBV5-4 and TRBJ2-1, is ETGVTQSPTHLIKTRGQQVTLRCSSQSGHNTVSWYQQALGQGPQFIFQYYREEENGRGNFPPRFSGLQFPNYSSELNVNALELDDSALYLCASSFEGLAGDNEQFFGPGTRLTVL.

This clonotype showed up just a few times. The rearrangement links TRBV30 to TRBJ2-5; D unresolved. There are 14 residues in the CDR3. CDR1 and CDR2 (germline): GTSNPN, SVGIG (reference sequence). With 0 bases removed from V and 3 bases from J, the gap between germline ends came to 11 bases. In nucleotides, the CDR3 is TGTGCCTGGAGTGTTTGGGCAGGTGAAGAGACCCAGTACTTC. This sequence encodes CAWSVWAGEETQYF.

This clonotype was observed a handful of times. This chain uses TRBV7-2 with TRBJ2-4; 8 positions match TRBD1. CDR1 is SGHTA, CDR2 FQGNSA, per germline. The CDR3 runs to 15 residues. Losses at the gene ends were 5 bases for V and 9 bases for J; bases not matched to a gene: 12. CDR3: CASSARQGRFGIQYF. Written as DNA, the CDR3 is TGTGCCAGCAGCGCCCGACAGGGGCGATTTGGCATTCAGTACTTC.

The J gene is TRBJ2-3, the V gene TRBV12-3 or TRBV12-4; D is perhaps TRBD2 (6 bases). The CDR3 covers 14 residues. Trimming pared 1 base from V and 6 bases from J, leaving 11 bases between. The CDR3 sequence is CASSLETGRDTQYF. The CDR3 nucleotides read TGTGCCAGCAGTTTAGAAACTGGGAGGGATACGCAGTATTTT.

This clonotype showed up many times. This chain links TRBV19 with TRBJ2-1, with TRBD2 identical over 9 bases. With 1 base clipped from V and 6 bases from J, the junction kept 7 bases outside the gene matches. CDR1 and CDR2 (germline): LNHDA, SQIVND (reference sequence). The CDR3 runs to 16 residues. This chain's CDR3 is CASSIGGAGGGNEQFF. CDR3 coding DNA: TGTGCCAGTAGTATAGGCGGAGCGGGAGGAGGCAATGAGCAGTTCTTC.

The J gene is TRBJ2-2, the V gene TRBV21-1. TRBV21-1 has pseudogene status. This CDR3 has 16 amino acids. As DNA, the CDR3 is TGTGCCAGCAGCTGGATACTCTATCACGAACCCGCGGAGCTGTTTTTT. Amino acid sequence: CASSWILYHEPAELFF.